This T cell receptor beta chain was retrieved from a study of cytomegalovirus exposure and HLA in healthy donors. As for the study in general: The study placed over 65% of its roughly 430 genotyped donors in the Caucasian-associated ancestry cluster.

With 3 bases removed from V and 2 bases from J, the gap between germline ends came to 8 bases. The CDR3 length is 14 residues. The germline V gene encodes CDR1 LNHDA and CDR2 SQIVND (reference sequence). With 60 Vbeta and 13 Jbeta primers, the PCR was carried out. Clones were sequenced by immunoSEQ multiplex PCR, and TCRdb holds only the in-frame ones, with some missing. The table lists about 140,000 clones. The TCR originated in a woman aged 18 to 35 in good health and CMV-seronegative. This chain joins TRBV19 and TRBJ1-3; D is unclear. Sequenced material: PBMCs. DNA for the CDR3: TGTGCCAGTAGTATCTCCAGAACTGGAAACACCATATATTTT. It yields the protein CASSISRTGNTIYF.